This T cell receptor (beta chain) was identified during a study of blood T cell repertoires in COVID-19. The CDR3 spans 16 residues. The V gene's germline CDR1 is MGHRA and CDR2 YSYEKL. The V end lost 1 base, the J end lost 2 bases, and 11 bases lay between the germline ends. The assay was immunoSEQ multiplex PCR, and TCRdb's table has in-frame clones only and misses some. The sample records 150,000 to 200,000 clones, less than 90% being singletons. The receptor was derived from a human donor with acute COVID-19. The donor label of this sample is uncertain. Sequenced sample: PBMCs or T cells enriched from blood (not recorded which). The rearrangement uses TRBV4-1 and TRBJ1-4, with D unresolved. CDR3 coding DNA: TGCGCCAGCAGCCAAGGAGGGTTGATGACTAATGAAAAACTGTTTTTT. Encoded protein: CASSQGGLMTNEKLFF.